This T cell receptor beta chain was captured by sequencing in a study of shared clonotypes between healthy human individuals. About the research overall: Each donor contributed plates that comprised three CD4 naive, three CD4 memory, two CD8 naive and one CD8 memory. Study outcomes and limitations: With a few donors compared, roughly 5% of naive CD4 clonotypes were shared. Generation probabilities were higher for clonotypes shared across all four sorted-subset donors than for unshared ones. The rarefaction results pointed to incomplete sorted-subset sequencing despite large depth.

A word on this clone: Its antigen is not known.

Repertoires were generated with immunoSEQ multiplex PCR, while TCRdb's copy carries only in-frame clones and drops some. This table has 90,000 to 120,000 clones, over 65% appearing once. The germline V and J ends were trimmed by 1 base and 1 base, with 11 bases remaining between them. CDR3 length: 17 amino acids. CDR1 is MGHRA, CDR2 YSYEKL, per germline. This chain links TRBV4-1 with TRBJ1-6; no reliable D call. This TCR was sampled from a young woman in good health. Sequenced sample: memory CD8+ T cells sorted from blood. Documented subset: CD45RO+ cells pooled with CCR7-negative TemRA cells. CDR3 in DNA: TGCGCCAGCAGCCAAGGGTTGATGTTATCCTATAATTCACCCCTCCACTTT. Translation gives CASSQGLMLSYNSPLHF.